These 20 T cell receptor beta chains were all obtained from the same sample, sequenced in a study of T-cell reconstitution after alpha-beta-depleted transplantation in children. Construction of the TCRbeta library involved unique molecular identifiers. TCRdb processed the PCR reads anew with MiXCR; each CDR3 protein has one entry. This sample carries 600,000 to 700,000 distinct CDR3 sequences, 16% of them seen once, and the ten largest clones take around 0.96%. This specimen consisted of PBMCs from the stem cell graft donor, obtained from the stem cell graft. Receptors originate from a human donor who donated a stem cell graft to a child with acute myeloid leukemia.

This clonotype came up a few times. The chain has TRBV11-3 and TRBJ1-5; no firm D call. Trimming took off 1 base at V and 11 bases at J, with 9 bases between the two ends. The CDR3 covers 12 residues. CDR1 is SGHNT, CDR2 YENEEA, per germline. CDR3 DNA: TGTGCCAGCAGCTTAGGACCCGCGGCCCAGCATTTT. Residues: CASSLGPAAQHF.

This clonotype was picked up many times. The rearrangement uses TRBV7-2 and TRBJ1-2, with D uncertain. V was trimmed by 6 bases and J by 2 bases, leaving 13 bases between them. CDR3 length equals 14 residues. Germline CDR1 is SGHTA and CDR2 is FQGNSA. CDR3 sequence: CASSFPTENYGYTF. For the CDR3, the DNA is TGTGCCAGCAGTTTTCCTACAGAGAACTATGGCTACACCTTC.

The chain uses TRBV11-1 and TRBJ2-6; TRBD1 agrees at 9 bases. The V gene end was trimmed by 5 bases and the J gene end by 0 bases; junction bases not matched to a gene: 14. Germline loops: CDR1 SGHAT, CDR2 FQDESV (reference sequence). This CDR3 has 20 amino acids. The CDR3 DNA reads TGTGCCAGCAGCACCGAGGTTGGGACAGGGCTTTTCTCTGGGGCCAACGTCCTGACTTTC. This encodes CASSTEVGTGLFSGANVLTF.

This chain links TRBV7-2 with TRBJ2-1, with 7 nucleotides matching TRBD1. Germline assignment: CDR1 SGHTA and CDR2 FQGNSA. V lost 4 bases and J lost 10; bases outside the gene matches: 7. The CDR3 loop spans 13 amino acids. The CDR3 loop reads CASSSQGRTEQFF. DNA of the CDR3: TGTGCCAGCAGCTCACAGGGGCGGACCGAGCAGTTCTTC.

This clonotype has at least ten counts. This chain joins TRBV6-2 or TRBV6-3 and TRBJ2-1, with 7 bases identical to TRBD1. Germline CDR1 and CDR2: MNHEY and SVGEGT. Trimming cost V 6 bases and J 2 bases; bases outside gene matches: 4. This CDR3 is 14 amino acids long. CDR3 in DNA: TGTGCCAGCAGGACAGGGCCCCCCTACAATGAGCAGTTCTTC. As protein: CASRTGPPYNEQFF.

This clonotype was picked up many times. The DNA of the CDR3 is TGTGCCAGCAGCTTGTATGATTCGGGAGGCACTGAAGCTTTCTTT. It encodes CASSLYDSGGTEAFF. The gene calls are TRBV5-6 and TRBJ1-1; D unclear. Germline-derived CDR1 and CDR2 are SGHDT and YYEEEE. Between the trimmed V and J ends, which lost 1 base and 4 bases, there was a span of 14 bases. This CDR3 is 15 amino acids long.

This rearrangement joins TRBV5-1 to TRBJ2-6, with D unclear. Trimming took off 1 base at V and 2 bases at J, with 10 bases between the two ends. Germline CDR1 SGHRS, CDR2 YFSETQ. The CDR3 extends over 16 amino acids. This CDR3 reads CASSLTRGAGANVLTF. In DNA, the CDR3 is TGCGCCAGCAGCTTGACGAGAGGAGCTGGGGCCAACGTCCTGACTTTC.

The CDR3 sequence is CASSEGGQAPAQYF. CDR3 coding DNA: TGTGCCAGCAGCGAGGGGGGACAGGCTCCGGCTCAGTACTTC. The V call is TRBV7-8, the J call TRBJ2-5; 8 bases map to TRBD1. The CDR3 runs 14 residues. The V gene's germline CDR1 is SGHVS and CDR2 FQNEAQ. V shed 5 bases and J 11 bases; nucleotides not matched to a gene: 13.

This chain joins TRBV7-2 and TRBJ2-7; D possibly corresponds to TRBD2 (5 bases). This CDR3 is 15 amino acids long. Germline V gene lookup returns CDR1 SGHTA and CDR2 FQGNSA. The ends were cut back, 5 bases at V and 0 bases at J, with 14 bases in the middle. The CDR3 DNA is TGTGCCAGCAGCCCGGGATCGCGTAGCTCCTACGAGCAGTACTTC. Its translation: CASSPGSRSSYEQYF.

The CDR3 DNA reads TGTGCCAGCAGCAAAGGCGAGGGCTCAGATACGCAGTATTTT. The encoded protein is CASSKGEGSDTQYF. The rearrangement joins TRBV21-1 to TRBJ2-3. TRBV21-1 is tagged as a pseudogene. The CDR3 covers 14 residues.

V and J are TRBV15 and TRBJ1-3; the D gene is possibly TRBD1 (5 bases). The V end lost 1 base, the J end lost 1 base, and 23 bases lay between the germline ends. The CDR3 loop spans 20 amino acids. Looked up from germline, CDR1 is LNHNV and CDR2 is YYDKDF (reference sequence). CDR3 sequence reads: CATSRGYPGRREPSGNTIYF. The CDR3 nucleotides read TGTGCCACCAGCAGAGGATATCCGGGACGGCGAGAACCGTCTGGAAACACCATATATTTT.

This clonotype was counted only a few times. The V and J genes are TRBV12-3 or TRBV12-4 and TRBJ2-3; the D gene is possibly TRBD1 (5 bases). The CDR3 has 13 residues. The V gene lost 0 bases and the J gene lost 9 bases, with 10 bases spanning the gap. The CDR3 DNA reads TGTGCCAGCAGTTTAGCACAGGTGGGAACGCAGTATTTT. Encoded protein: CASSLAQVGTQYF.

This clonotype was counted a few times. V gene TRBV7-2 combines with J gene TRBJ2-2; 9 positions agree with TRBD1. The ends lost 4 bases at V and 7 bases at J; junction bases unmatched: 7. Per the germline V gene, CDR1 is SGHTA and CDR2 is FQGNSA. The CDR3 consists of 15 residues. In DNA, the CDR3 is TGTGCCAGCAGCTGGACACAGGGGGCCGTCGGGGAGCTGTTTTTT. This translates into CASSWTQGAVGELFF.

The chain has TRBV7-9 and TRBJ1-2, with D hard to call. Germline CDR1 is SEHNR and CDR2 is FQNEAQ (reference sequence). Trimming stripped 8 bases from V and 6 bases from J, with 10 bases between. CDR3 length: 11 amino acids. In nucleotides, the CDR3 is TGTGCCAGCGGACTGGTCGATGGCTACACCTTC. It codes for CASGLVDGYTF.

Regarding this clonotype: A clone one base away is much larger, so this may be a read error. The V gene is TRBV7-9, the J gene TRBJ2-7, with D uncertain. V was pared by 7 bases and J by 6 bases, with 19 bases between. Germline-derived CDR1 and CDR2 are SEHNR and FQNEAQ (reference sequence). The CDR3 sequence is 14 residues long. Here the CDR3 reads CASNSYPTDLEQYV. In DNA form, the CDR3 reads TGTGCCAGCAATTCGTACCCGACGGATCTCGAGCAGTACGTC.

This clonotype showed up many times. The chain couples TRBV5-5 to TRBJ2-7; TRBD1 matches at 8 bases. The CDR3 extends over 13 amino acids. CDR1 is SGHKS, CDR2 YYEKEE, per germline (reference sequence). The trim removed 4 bases at V and 2 bases at J, leaving 2 bases unmatched. CDR3 protein: CASSADRAYEQYF. The CDR3 DNA reads TGTGCCAGCAGCGCGGACAGGGCCTACGAGCAGTACTTC.

As concerns this clonotype: A single base separates this from a much larger clone, so it may be a read error. The chain uses TRBV29-1 and TRBJ1-4; 8 bases agree with TRBD1. V gave up 8 bases and J gave up 8 bases; unmatched junction bases: 7. Germline V gene sequence: CDR1 SQVTM, CDR2 ANQGSEA. The CDR3 spans 12 residues. CDR3 sequence: CSRTTGAEKLFF. In DNA, the CDR3 is TGCAGCAGAACGACAGGGGCGGAAAAACTGTTTTTT.

V is TRBV4-1 and J is TRBJ2-1; tentatively, D is TRBD1 or TRBD2 (6 bases each). V dropped 1 base and J dropped 7 bases, with 11 bases sitting between them. This CDR3 region has 14 residues. CDR1 MGHRA and CDR2 YSYEKL come from the germline V gene. CDR3 amino acids: CASSQAGARNEQFF. The CDR3 bases are TGCGCCAGCAGCCAAGCGGGGGCCCGGAATGAGCAGTTCTTC.

This clonotype was found many times. The V and J genes are TRBV12-3 or TRBV12-4 and TRBJ1-1; no firm D call. CDR3 length: 13 amino acids. Trimming left V 7 bases short and J 7 bases short, with 16 bases between. Here the CDR3 reads CASNLAVRVEAFF. The CDR3, as DNA: TGTGCCAGCAACCTAGCTGTACGAGTTGAAGCTTTCTTT.

This clonotype was seen ten or more times. V is TRBV20-1 and J is TRBJ2-7; no definite D call. The CDR3 is 12 amino acids. The germline V gene encodes CDR1 DFQATT and CDR2 SNEGSKA (reference sequence). V was clipped by 3 bases and J by 6 bases, with 12 bases between them. This chain's CDR3 is CSASPYLGEQYF. For the CDR3, the DNA is TGCAGTGCTAGTCCCTACCTAGGCGAGCAGTACTTC.